Following are 3 T cell receptor beta chains from one sample sequenced in a study of patients and donors after allogeneic stem cell transplantation. In TCRdb, the RT-PCR reads were re-called with MiXCR into one record per CDR3 protein. Among tens of thousands of distinct CDR3 sequences listed, roughly 4.9% were seen once. The sample taken for sequencing was blood, either unsorted or a sorted T cell fraction (not recorded which). Receptors originate from a human donor who was either an allogeneic HSCT recipient or a stem cell or donor lymphocyte infusion donor (not recorded which). It is not recorded whose cells these are; they may come from a transplant donor.

This clonotype has at least ten counts. This chain connects TRBV11-1 to TRBJ2-1; 10 positions agree with TRBD2. CDR3 size: 19 residues. Looked up from germline, CDR1 is SGHAT and CDR2 is FQDESV (reference sequence). The V segment lost 1 base and the J segment 0 bases; nucleotides outside the gene matches: 9. This CDR3 is CASSLGAQRGGSSYNEQFF. Written as DNA, the CDR3 is TGTGCCAGCAGCTTAGGGGCCCAGCGGGGGGGTAGCTCCTACAATGAGCAGTTCTTC.

This clonotype turned up a few times. The rearrangement joins TRBV9 to TRBJ2-7, with 8 nucleotides matching TRBD2. Unmatched junction bases numbered 11, after V lost 4 bases and J lost 2 bases. The CDR3 extends over 16 amino acids. The germline V gene encodes CDR1 SGDLS and CDR2 YYNGEE. This CDR3 is CASSYRRLAPTYEQYF. For the CDR3, the DNA is TGTGCCAGCAGCTACCGACGACTAGCGCCGACCTACGAGCAGTACTTC.

Comments on this clonotype: A read error may be the cause here, since a much bigger clone is one base away. V gene TRBV7-8 combines with J gene TRBJ2-4; 9 positions match TRBD2. Per germline, CDR1 SGHVS and CDR2 FQNEAQ. There are 18 residues in the CDR3. CDR3 bases: TGTGCCGGCAGCTCATCCGGGACTAGCCTAAGGGCCAAAAACATTCAGTACTTC. Translation: CAGSSSGTSLRAKNIQYF.